The entry below describes one TCR beta chain. Its antigen remains unidentified. Time point: new active TB diagnosis, blood taken before or within 7 days of starting treatment. Each clinical donor contributed on average roughly 92,000 T cells from unsorted cryopreserved PBMC. The data were produced by immunoSEQ multiplex PCR, yet TCRdb's version contains in-frame clones alone and is incomplete. The sample has tens of thousands of clones, roughly 95% seen once; the top ten hold 1.4%. The entry originates in a study of T cells in tuberculosis. The wider study: In South Africa, adults with active tuberculosis were compared with IGRA-negative and latently infected IGRA-positive adolescents.

Germline trimming cut 5 bases from V and 2 bases from J; bases unmatched to any gene: 2. Germline-derived CDR1 and CDR2 are SEHNR and FQNEAQ (reference sequence). The CDR3 consists of 13 residues. Study results and caveats: Active tuberculosis patients had shorter CDR3-alpha; the beta difference was nonsignificant. Active tuberculosis cases were adults; controls were adolescents.

The chain uses TRBV7-9 and TRBJ2-7, with 8 positions matching TRBD2. The sequencing here drew on PBMCs, taken at tuberculosis diagnosis. The sequence was collected from an adult with tuberculosis. The chain's CDR3 is CASSKTSAYEQYF. The CDR3 DNA follows: TGTGCCAGCAGCAAGACTAGCGCCTACGAGCAGTACTTC.